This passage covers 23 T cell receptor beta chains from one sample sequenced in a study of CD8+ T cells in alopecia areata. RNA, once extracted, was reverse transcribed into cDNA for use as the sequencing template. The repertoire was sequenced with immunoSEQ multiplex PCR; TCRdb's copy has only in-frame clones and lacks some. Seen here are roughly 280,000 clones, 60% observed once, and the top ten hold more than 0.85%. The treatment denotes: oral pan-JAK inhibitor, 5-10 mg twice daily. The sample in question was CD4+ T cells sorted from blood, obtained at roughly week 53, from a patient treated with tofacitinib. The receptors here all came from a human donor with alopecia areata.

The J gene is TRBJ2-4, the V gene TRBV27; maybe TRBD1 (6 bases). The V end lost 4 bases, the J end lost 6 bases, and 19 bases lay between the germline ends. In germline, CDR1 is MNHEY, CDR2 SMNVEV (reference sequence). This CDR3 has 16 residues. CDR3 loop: CASSSQLGPRGNIQYF. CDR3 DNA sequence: TGTGCCAGCAGTTCTCAACTTGGGCCCAGGGGAAACATTCAGTACTTC.

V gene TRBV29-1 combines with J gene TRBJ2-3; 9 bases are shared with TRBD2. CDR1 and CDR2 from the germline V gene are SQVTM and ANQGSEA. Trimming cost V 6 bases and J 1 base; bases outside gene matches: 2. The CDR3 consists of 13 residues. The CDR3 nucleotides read TGCAGCGTCATAGCGGGGGGCACAGATACGCAGTATTTT. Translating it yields CSVIAGGTDTQYF.

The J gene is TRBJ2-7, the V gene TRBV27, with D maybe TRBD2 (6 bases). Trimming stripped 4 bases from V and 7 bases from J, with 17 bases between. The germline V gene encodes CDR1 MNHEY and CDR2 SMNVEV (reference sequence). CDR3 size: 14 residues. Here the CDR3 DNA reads TGTGCCAGCAGTTGGGGGGACTCCGGACGAGAGCAGTACTTC. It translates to CASSWGDSGREQYF.

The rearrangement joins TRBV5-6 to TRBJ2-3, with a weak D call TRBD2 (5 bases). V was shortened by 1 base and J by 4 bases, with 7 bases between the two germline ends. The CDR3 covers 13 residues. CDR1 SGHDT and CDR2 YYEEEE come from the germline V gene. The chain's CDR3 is CASSLLASDTQYF. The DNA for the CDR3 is TGTGCCAGCAGCTTGTTAGCGTCAGATACGCAGTATTTT.

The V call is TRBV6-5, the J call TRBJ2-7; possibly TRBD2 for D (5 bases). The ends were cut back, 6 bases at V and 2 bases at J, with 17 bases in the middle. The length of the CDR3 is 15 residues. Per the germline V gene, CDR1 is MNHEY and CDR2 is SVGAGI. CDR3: CASRIKWESAYEQYF. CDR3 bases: TGTGCCAGCAGGATAAAATGGGAGTCAGCCTACGAGCAGTACTTC.

Here the CDR3 reads CSALDRTEQYF. CDR3 DNA sequence: TGCAGTGCTCTGGACAGGACCGAGCAGTACTTC. This chain links TRBV20-1 with TRBJ2-7, with 7 bases identical to TRBD1. CDR3 size: 11 residues. V lost 5 bases, J lost 6 bases, and 4 bases stayed unmatched. CDR1 and CDR2 (germline): DFQATT, SNEGSKA (reference sequence).

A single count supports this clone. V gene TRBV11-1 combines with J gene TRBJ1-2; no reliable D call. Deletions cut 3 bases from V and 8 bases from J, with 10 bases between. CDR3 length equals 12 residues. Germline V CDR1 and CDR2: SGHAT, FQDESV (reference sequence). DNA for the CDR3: TGTGCCAGCAGCTTCCGAGTTGGCGGCTACACCTTC. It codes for CASSFRVGGYTF.

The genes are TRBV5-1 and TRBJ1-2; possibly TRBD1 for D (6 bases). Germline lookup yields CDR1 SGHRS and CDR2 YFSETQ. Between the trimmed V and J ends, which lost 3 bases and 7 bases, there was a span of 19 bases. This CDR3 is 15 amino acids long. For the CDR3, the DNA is TGCGCCAGCAGCTCCAACCTTGGGGGCGCAGGTGGCTACACCTTC. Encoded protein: CASSSNLGGAGGYTF.

CDR3 in amino acids: CSARDTNEQYF. Written as DNA, the CDR3 is TGCAGTGCTAGAGATACGAACGAGCAGTACTTC. The chain carries TRBV20-1 and TRBJ2-7; no definite D call. Between the trimmed V and J ends, which lost 0 bases and 5 bases, there was a span of 5 bases. This CDR3 comprises 11 residues. Germline CDR1 DFQATT, CDR2 SNEGSKA (reference sequence).

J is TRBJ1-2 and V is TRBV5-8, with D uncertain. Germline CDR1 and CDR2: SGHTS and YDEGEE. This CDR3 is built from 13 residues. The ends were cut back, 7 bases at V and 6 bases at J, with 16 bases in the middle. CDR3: CASPRWAVNGYTF. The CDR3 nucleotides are TGTGCCAGCCCCCGATGGGCGGTAAATGGCTACACCTTC.

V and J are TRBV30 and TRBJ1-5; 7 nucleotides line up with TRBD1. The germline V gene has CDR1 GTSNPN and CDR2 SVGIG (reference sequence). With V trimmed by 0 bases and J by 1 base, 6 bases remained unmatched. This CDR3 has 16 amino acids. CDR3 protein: CAWSVETGRSNQPQHF. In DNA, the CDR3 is TGTGCCTGGAGTGTTGAGACAGGGAGGAGCAATCAGCCCCAGCATTTT.

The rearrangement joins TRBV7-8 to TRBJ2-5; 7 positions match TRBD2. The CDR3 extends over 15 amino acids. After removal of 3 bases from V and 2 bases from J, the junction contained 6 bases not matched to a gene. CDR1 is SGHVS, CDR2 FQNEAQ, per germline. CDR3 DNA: TGTGCCAGCAGCTTCGGCGGGGGTCCACAAGAGACCCAGTACTTC. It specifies CASSFGGGPQETQYF. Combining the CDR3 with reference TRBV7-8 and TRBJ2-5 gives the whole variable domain GAGVSQSPRYKVAKRGQDVALRCDPISGHVSLFWYQQALGQGPEFLTYFQNEAQLDKSGLPSDRFFAERPEGSVSTLKIQRTQQEDSAVYLCASSFGGGPQETQYFGPGTRLLVL.

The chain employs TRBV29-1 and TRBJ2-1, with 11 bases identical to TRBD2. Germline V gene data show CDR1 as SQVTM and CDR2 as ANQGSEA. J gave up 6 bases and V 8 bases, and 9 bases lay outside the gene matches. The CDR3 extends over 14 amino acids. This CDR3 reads CSLTTSGAVNEQFF. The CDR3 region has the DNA TGCAGCCTCACGACTAGCGGGGCGGTCAATGAGCAGTTCTTC.

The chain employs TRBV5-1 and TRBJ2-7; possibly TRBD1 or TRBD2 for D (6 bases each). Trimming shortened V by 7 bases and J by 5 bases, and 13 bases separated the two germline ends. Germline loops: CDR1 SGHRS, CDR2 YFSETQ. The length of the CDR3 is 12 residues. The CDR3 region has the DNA TGCGCCAGCCGAGGGGGGTACGACGAGCAGTACTTC. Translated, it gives CASRGGYDEQYF. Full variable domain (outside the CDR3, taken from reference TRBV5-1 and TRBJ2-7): KAGVTQTPRYLIKTRGQQVTLSCSPISGHRSVSWYQQTPGQGLQFLFEYFSETQRNKGNFPGRFSGRQFSNSRSEMNVSTLELGDSALYLCASRGGYDEQYFGPGTRLTVT.

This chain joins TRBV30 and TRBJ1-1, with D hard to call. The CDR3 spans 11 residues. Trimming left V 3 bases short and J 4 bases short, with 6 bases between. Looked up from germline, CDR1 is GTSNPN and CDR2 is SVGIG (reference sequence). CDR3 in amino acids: CAWRVGTEAFF. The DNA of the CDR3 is TGTGCCTGGAGAGTAGGCACTGAAGCTTTCTTT.

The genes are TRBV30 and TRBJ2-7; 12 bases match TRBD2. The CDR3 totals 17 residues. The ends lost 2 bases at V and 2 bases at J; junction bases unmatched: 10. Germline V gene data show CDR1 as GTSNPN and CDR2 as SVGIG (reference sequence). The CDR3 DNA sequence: TGTGCCTGGAGTCGTCTAGCGGGGGGGCTAGTAACCTACGAGCAGTACTTC. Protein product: CAWSRLAGGLVTYEQYF. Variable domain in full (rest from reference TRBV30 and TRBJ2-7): SQTIHQWPATLVQPVGSPLSLECTVEGTSNPNLYWYRQAAGRGLQLLFYSVGIGQISSEVPQNLSASRPQDRQFILSSKKLLLSDSGFYLCAWSRLAGGLVTYEQYFGPGTRLTVT.

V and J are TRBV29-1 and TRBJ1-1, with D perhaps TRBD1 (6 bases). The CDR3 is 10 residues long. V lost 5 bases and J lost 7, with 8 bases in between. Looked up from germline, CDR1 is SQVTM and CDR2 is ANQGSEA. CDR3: CSVLGGEAFF. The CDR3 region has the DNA TGCAGCGTTCTAGGGGGTGAAGCTTTCTTT.

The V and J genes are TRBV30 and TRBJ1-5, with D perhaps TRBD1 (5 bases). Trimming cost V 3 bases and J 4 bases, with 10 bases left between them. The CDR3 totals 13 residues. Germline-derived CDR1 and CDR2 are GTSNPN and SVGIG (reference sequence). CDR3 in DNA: TGTGCCTGGAGGGGGACTGAAAATCAGCCCCAGCATTTT. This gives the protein CAWRGTENQPQHF.

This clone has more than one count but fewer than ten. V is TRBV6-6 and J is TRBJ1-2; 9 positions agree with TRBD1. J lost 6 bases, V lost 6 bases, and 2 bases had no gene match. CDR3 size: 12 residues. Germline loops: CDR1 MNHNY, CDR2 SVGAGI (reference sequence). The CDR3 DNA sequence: TGTGCCAGCAGACGGACAGGGGATGGCTACACCTTC. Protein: CASRRTGDGYTF.

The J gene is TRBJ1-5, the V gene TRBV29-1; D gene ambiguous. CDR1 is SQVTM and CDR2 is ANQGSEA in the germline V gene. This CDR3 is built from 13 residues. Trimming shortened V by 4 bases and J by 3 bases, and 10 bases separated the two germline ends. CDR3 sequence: CSVVEDPNQPQHF. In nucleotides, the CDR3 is TGCAGCGTTGTGGAGGATCCCAATCAGCCCCAGCATTTT.

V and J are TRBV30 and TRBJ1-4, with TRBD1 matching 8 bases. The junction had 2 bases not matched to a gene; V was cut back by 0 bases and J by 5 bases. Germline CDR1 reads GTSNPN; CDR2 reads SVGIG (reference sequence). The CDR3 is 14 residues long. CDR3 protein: CAWSVRQGNEKLFF. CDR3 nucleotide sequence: TGTGCCTGGAGTGTACGACAGGGGAATGAAAAACTGTTTTTT.

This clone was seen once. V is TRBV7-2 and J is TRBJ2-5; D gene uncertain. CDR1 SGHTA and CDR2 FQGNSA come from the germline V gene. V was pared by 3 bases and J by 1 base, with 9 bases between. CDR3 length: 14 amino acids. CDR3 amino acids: CASSFQGFQETQYF. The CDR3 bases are TGTGCCAGCAGCTTTCAAGGGTTCCAAGAGACCCAGTACTTC.

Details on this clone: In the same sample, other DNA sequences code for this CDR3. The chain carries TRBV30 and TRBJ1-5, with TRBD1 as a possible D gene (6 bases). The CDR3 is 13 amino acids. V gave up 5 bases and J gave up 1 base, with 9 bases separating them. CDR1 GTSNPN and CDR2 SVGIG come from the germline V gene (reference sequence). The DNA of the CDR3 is TGTGCCTGGCGCGGACAGAGCAATCAGCCCCAGCATTTT. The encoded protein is CAWRGQSNQPQHF. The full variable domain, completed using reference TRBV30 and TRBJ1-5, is SQTIHQWPATLVQPVGSPLSLECTVEGTSNPNLYWYRQAAGRGLQLLFYSVGIGQISSEVPQNLSASRPQDRQFILSSKKLLLSDSGFYLCAWRGQSNQPQHFGDGTRLSIL.